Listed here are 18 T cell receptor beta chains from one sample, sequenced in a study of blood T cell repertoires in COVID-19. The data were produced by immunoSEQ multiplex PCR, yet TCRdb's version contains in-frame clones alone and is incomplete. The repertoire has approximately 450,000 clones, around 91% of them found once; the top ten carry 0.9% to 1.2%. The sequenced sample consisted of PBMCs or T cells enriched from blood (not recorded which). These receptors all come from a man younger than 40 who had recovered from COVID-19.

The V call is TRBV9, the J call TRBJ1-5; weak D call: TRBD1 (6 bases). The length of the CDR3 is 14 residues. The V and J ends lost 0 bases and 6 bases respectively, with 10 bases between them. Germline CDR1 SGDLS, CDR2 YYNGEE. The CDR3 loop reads CASSVDMGAQPQHF. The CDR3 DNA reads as TGTGCCAGCAGCGTAGATATGGGGGCTCAGCCCCAGCATTTT. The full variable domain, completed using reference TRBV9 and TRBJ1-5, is DSGVTQTPKHLITATGQRVTLRCSPRSGDLSVYWYQQSLDQGLQFLIQYYNGEERAKGNILERFSAQQFPDLHSELNLSSLELGDSALYFCASSVDMGAQPQHFGDGTRLSIL.

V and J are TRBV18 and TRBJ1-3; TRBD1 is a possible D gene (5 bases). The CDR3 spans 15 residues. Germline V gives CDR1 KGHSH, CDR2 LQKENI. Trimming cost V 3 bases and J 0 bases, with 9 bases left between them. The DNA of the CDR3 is TGTGCCAGCTCACCCGGACACTCCTCTGGAAACACCATATATTTT. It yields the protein CASSPGHSSGNTIYF.

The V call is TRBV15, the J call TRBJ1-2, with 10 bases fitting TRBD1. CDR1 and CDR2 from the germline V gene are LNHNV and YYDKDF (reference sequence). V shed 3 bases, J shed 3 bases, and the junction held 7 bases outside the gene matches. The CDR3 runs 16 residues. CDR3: CATSSPHGTGDYGYTF. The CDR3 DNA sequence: TGTGCCACCAGCAGTCCCCACGGGACAGGGGACTATGGCTACACCTTC.

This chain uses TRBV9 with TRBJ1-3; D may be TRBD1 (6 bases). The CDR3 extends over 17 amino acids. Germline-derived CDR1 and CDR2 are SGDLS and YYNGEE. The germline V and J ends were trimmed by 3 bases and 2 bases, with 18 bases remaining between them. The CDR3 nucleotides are TGTGCCAGCAGCGCGGGGGGCTACAGGGTGACTGGAAACACCATATATTTT. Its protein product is CASSAGGYRVTGNTIYF.

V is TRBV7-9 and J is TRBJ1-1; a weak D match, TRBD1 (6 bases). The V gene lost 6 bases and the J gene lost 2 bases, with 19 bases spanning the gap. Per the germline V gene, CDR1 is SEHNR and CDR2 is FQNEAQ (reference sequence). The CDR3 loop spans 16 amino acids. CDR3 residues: CASSPPDRGKNTEAFF. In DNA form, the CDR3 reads TGTGCCAGCAGTCCTCCGGACAGAGGAAAAAACACTGAAGCTTTCTTT.

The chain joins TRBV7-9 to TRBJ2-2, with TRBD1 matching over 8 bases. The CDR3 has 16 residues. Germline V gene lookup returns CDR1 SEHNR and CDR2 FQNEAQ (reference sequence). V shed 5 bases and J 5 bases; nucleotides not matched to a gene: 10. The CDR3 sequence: CASSGRSGGETGELFF. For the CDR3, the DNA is TGTGCCAGCAGCGGCCGGTCAGGGGGCGAAACCGGGGAGCTGTTTTTT.

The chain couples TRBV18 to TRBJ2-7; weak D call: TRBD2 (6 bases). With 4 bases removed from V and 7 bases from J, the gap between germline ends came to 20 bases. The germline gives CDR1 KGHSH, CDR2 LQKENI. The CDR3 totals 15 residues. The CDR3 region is CASSLGTLLPGEQYF. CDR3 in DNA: TGTGCCAGCTCACTGGGGACTCTCCTCCCGGGAGAGCAGTACTTC.

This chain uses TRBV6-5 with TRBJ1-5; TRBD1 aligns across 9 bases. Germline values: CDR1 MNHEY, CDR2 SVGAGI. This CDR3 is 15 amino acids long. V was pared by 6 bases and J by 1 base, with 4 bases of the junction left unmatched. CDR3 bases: TGTGCCAGCAGGCCTGGGACAGGGAGCAATCAGCCCCAGCATTTT. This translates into CASRPGTGSNQPQHF.

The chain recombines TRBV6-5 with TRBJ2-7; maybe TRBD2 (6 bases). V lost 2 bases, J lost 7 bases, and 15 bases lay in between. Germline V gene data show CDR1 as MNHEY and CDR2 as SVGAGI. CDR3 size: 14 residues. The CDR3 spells CASSYQAGLGEQYF. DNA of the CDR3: TGTGCCAGCAGTTACCAGGCGGGGTTGGGTGAGCAGTACTTC.

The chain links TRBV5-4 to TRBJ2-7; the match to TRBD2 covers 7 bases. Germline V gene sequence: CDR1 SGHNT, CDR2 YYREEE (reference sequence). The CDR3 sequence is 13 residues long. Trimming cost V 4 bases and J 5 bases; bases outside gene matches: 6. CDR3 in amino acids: CASSIGLDNEQYF. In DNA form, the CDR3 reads TGTGCCAGCAGCATTGGACTAGACAACGAGCAGTACTTC.

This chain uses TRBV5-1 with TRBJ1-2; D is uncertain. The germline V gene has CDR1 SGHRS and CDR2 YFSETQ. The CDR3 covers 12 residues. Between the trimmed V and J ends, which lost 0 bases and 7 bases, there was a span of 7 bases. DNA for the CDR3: TGCGCCAGCAGCTTGGATCAGGTTGGCTACACCTTC. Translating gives CASSLDQVGYTF.

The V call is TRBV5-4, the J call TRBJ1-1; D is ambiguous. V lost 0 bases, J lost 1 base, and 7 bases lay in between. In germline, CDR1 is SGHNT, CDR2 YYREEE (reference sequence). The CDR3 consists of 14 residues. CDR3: CASSLGDKNTEAFF. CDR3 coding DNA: TGTGCCAGCAGCTTGGGTGACAAGAACACTGAAGCTTTCTTT.

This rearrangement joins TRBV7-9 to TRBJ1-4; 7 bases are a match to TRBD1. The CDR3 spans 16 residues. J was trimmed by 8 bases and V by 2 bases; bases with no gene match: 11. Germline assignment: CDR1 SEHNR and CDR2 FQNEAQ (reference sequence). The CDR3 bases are TGTGCCAGCAGCTTATCGCCGGGACAGAGGACCGAAAAACTGTTTTTT. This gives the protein CASSLSPGQRTEKLFF. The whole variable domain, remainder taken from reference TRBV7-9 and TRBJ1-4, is DTGVSQNPRHKITKRGQNVTFRCDPISEHNRLYWYRQTLGQGPEFLTYFQNEAQLEKSRLLSDRFSAERPKGSFSTLEIQRTEQGDSAMYLCASSLSPGQRTEKLFFGSGTQLSVL.

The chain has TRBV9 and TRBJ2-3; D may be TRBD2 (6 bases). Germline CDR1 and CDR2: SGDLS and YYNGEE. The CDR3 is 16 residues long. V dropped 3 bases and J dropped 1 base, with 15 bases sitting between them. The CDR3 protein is CASSGAFGTGTDTQYF. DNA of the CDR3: TGTGCCAGCAGCGGGGCATTCGGGACTGGCACAGATACGCAGTATTTT.

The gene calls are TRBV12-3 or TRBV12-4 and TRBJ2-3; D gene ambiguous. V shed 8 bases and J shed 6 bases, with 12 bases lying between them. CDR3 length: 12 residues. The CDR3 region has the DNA TGTGCCAGCGCAGTTATATCCGATACGCAGTATTTT. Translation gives CASAVISDTQYF.

CDR3 protein: CASSHASSSYNEQFF. CDR3 sequence (DNA): TGTGCCAGCAGCCACGCGTCTAGCTCCTACAATGAGCAGTTCTTC. The chain uses TRBV5-4 and TRBJ2-1; unclear D gene. Germline lookup yields CDR1 SGHNT and CDR2 YYREEE (reference sequence). The V end lost 4 bases, the J end lost 0 bases, and 11 bases lay between the germline ends. The CDR3 is 15 amino acids. The variable domain in full, with the rest retrieved from reference TRBV5-4 and TRBJ2-1, is ETGVTQSPTHLIKTRGQQVTLRCSSQSGHNTVSWYQQALGQGPQFIFQYYREEENGRGNFPPRFSGLQFPNYSSELNVNALELDDSALYLCASSHASSSYNEQFFGPGTRLTVL.

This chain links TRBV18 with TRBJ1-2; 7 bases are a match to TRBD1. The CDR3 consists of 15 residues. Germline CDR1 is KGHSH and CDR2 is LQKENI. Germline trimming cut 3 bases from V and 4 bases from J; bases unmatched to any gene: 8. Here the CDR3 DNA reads TGTGCCAGCTCACCCTTAGACAGGGACTTCTATGGCTACACCTTC. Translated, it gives CASSPLDRDFYGYTF.

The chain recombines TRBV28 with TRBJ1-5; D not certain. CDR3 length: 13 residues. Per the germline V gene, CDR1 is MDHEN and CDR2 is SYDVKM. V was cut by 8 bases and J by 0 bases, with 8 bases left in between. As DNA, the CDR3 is TGTGCCAGCGCGAGAGATAGCAATCAGCCCCAGCATTTT. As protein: CASARDSNQPQHF. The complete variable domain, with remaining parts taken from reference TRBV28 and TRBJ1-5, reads DVKVTQSSRYLVKRTGEKVFLECVQDMDHENMFWYRQDPGLGLRLIYFSYDVKMKEKGDIPEGYSVSREKKERFSLILESASTNQTSMYLCASARDSNQPQHFGDGTRLSIL.